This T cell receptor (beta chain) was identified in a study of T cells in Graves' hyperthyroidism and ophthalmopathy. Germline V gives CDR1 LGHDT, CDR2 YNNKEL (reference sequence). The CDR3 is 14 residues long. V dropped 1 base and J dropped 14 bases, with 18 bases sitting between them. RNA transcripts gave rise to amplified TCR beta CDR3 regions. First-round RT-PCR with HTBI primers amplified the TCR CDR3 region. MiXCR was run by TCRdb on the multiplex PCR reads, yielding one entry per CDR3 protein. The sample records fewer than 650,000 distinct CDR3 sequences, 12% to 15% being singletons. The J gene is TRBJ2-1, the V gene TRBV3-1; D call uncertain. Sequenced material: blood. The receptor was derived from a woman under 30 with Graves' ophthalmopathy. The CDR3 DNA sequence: TGTGCCAGCAGCCAAGGATCCGGTGCCCGCAGGAAGTTCTTC. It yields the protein CASSQGSGARRKFF.